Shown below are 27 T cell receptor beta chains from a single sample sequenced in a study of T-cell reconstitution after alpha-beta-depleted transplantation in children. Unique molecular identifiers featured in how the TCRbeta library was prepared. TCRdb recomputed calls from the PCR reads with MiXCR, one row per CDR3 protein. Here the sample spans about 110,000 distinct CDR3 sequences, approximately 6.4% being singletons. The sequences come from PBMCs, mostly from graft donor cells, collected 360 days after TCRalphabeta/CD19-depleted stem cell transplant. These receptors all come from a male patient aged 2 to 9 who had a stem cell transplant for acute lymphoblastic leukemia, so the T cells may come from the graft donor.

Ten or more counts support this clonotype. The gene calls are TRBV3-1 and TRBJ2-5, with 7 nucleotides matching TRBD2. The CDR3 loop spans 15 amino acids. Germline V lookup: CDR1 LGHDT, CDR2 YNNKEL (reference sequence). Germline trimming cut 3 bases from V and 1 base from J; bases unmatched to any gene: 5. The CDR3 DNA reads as TGTGCCAGCAGCCATCCCGGGACTACCCAAGAGACCCAGTACTTC. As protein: CASSHPGTTQETQYF.

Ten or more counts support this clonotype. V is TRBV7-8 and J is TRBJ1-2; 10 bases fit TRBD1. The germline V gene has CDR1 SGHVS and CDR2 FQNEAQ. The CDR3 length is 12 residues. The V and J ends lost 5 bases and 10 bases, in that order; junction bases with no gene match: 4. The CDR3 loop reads CASSPGTGVYTF. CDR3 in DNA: TGTGCCAGCAGCCCCGGGACAGGGGTCTACACCTTC. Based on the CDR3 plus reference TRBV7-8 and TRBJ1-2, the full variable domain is GAGVSQSPRYKVAKRGQDVALRCDPISGHVSLFWYQQALGQGPEFLTYFQNEAQLDKSGLPSDRFFAERPEGSVSTLKIQRTQQEDSAVYLCASSPGTGVYTFGSGTRLTVV.

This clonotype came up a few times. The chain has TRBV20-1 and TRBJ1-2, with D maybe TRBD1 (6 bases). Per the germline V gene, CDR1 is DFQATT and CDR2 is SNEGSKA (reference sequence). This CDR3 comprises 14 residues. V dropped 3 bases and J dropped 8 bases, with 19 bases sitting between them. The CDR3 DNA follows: TGCAGTGCTAGTCCTACAGGGTACGGCGGGGGCTACACCTTC. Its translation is CSASPTGYGGGYTF.

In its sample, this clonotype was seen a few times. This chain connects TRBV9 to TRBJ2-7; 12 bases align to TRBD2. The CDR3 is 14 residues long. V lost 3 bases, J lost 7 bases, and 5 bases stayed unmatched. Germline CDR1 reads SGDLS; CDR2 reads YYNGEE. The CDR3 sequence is CASSGTSGKGEQYF. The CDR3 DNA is TGTGCCAGCAGCGGGACTAGCGGGAAGGGAGAGCAGTACTTC.

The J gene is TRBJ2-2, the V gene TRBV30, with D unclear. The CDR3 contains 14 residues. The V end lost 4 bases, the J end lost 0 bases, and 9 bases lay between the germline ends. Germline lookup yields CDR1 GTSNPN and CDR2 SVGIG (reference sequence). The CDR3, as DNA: TGTGCCTGGATCGGTAGTCCGAACACCGGGGAGCTGTTTTTT. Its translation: CAWIGSPNTGELFF.

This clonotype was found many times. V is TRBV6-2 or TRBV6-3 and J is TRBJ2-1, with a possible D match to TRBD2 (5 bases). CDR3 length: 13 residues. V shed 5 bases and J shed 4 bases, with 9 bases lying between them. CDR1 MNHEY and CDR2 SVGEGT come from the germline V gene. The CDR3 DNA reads TGTGCCAGCAGTCGAGGACTTTACAATGAGCAGTTCTTC. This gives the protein CASSRGLYNEQFF.

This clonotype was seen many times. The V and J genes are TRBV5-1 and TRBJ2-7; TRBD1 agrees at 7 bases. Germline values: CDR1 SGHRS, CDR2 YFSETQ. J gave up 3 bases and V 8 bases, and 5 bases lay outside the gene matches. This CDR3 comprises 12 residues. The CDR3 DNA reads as TGCGCCAGTAAAGACAGGGACTACGAGCAGTACTTC. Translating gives CASKDRDYEQYF.

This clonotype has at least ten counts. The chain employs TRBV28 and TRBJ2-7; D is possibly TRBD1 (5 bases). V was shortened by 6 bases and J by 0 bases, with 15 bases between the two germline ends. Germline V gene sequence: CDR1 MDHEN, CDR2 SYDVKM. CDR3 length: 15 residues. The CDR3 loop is CASSPHGAFSYEQYF. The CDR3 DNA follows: TGTGCCAGCAGCCCACATGGGGCCTTCTCCTACGAGCAGTACTTC. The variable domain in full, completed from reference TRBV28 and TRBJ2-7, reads DVKVTQSSRYLVKRTGEKVFLECVQDMDHENMFWYRQDPGLGLRLIYFSYDVKMKEKGDIPEGYSVSREKKERFSLILESASTNQTSMYLCASSPHGAFSYEQYFGPGTRLTVT.

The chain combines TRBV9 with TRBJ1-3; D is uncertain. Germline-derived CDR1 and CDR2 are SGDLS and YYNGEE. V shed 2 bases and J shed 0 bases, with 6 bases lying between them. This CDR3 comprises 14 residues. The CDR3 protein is CASSVRYSGNTIYF. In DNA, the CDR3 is TGTGCCAGCAGCGTCAGGTACTCTGGAAACACCATATATTTT. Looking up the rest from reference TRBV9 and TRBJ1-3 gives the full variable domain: DSGVTQTPKHLITATGQRVTLRCSPRSGDLSVYWYQQSLDQGLQFLIQYYNGEERAKGNILERFSAQQFPDLHSELNLSSLELGDSALYFCASSVRYSGNTIYFGEGSWLTVV.

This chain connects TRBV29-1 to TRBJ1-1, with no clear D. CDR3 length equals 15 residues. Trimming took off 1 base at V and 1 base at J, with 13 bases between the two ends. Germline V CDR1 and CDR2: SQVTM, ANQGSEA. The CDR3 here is CSVEGMGWGNTEAFF. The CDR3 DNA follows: TGCAGCGTTGAAGGAATGGGGTGGGGGAACACTGAAGCTTTCTTT.

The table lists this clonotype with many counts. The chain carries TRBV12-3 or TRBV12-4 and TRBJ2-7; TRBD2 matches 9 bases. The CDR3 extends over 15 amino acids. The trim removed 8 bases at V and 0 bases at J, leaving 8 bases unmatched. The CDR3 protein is CASLGSSGGSYEQYF. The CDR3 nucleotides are TGTGCCAGCCTAGGCAGTAGCGGGGGCTCCTACGAGCAGTACTTC.

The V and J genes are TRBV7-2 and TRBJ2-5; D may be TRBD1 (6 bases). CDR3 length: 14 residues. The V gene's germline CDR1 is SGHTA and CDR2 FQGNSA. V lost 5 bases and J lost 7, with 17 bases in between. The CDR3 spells CASSMTGKRGTQYF. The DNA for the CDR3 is TGTGCCAGCAGCATGACAGGCAAGCGAGGGACCCAGTACTTC.

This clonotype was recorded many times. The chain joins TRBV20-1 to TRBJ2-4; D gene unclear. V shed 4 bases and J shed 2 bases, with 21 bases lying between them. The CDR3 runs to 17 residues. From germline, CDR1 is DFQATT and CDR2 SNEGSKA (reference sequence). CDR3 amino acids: CSANALPNRGTKNIQYF. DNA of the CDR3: TGCAGTGCTAACGCACTTCCCAACAGAGGCACCAAAAACATTCAGTACTTC.

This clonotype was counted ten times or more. CDR3 DNA: TGTGCCAGCAGCTCCAGGGGGCACACTGAAGCTTTCTTT. This translates into CASSSRGHTEAFF. The chain couples TRBV7-2 to TRBJ1-1; 8 bases match TRBD1. Trimming cost V 4 bases and J 3 bases; bases outside gene matches: 1. CDR3 length: 13 amino acids. Germline CDR1 reads SGHTA; CDR2 reads FQGNSA.

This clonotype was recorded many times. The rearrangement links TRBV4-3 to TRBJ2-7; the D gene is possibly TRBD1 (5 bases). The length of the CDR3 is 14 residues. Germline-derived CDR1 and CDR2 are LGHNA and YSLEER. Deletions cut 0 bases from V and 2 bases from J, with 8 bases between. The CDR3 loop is CASSQDRATYEQYF. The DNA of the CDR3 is TGCGCCAGCAGCCAAGACAGGGCCACCTACGAGCAGTACTTC.

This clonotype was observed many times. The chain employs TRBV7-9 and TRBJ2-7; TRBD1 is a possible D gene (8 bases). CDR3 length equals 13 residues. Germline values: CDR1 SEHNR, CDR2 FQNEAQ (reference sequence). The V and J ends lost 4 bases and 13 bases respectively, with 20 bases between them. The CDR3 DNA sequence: TGTGCCAGCAGCTCAGGACAGGGAGGGAGGCGTTACTTC. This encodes CASSSGQGGRRYF.

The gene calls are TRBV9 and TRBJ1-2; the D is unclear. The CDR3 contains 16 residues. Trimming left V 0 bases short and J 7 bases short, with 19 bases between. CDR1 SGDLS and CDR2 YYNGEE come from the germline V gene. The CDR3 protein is CASSVAGREPHSGYTF. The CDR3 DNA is TGTGCCAGCAGCGTAGCTGGGAGGGAGCCCCATAGTGGCTACACCTTC. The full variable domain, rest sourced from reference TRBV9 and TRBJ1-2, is DSGVTQTPKHLITATGQRVTLRCSPRSGDLSVYWYQQSLDQGLQFLIQYYNGEERAKGNILERFSAQQFPDLHSELNLSSLELGDSALYFCASSVAGREPHSGYTFGSGTRLTVV.

The DNA for the CDR3 is TGTGCCAGCAGTTTTACCCCAACTGGGGAAAAACTGTTTTTT. This codes for CASSFTPTGEKLFF. The genes are TRBV27 and TRBJ1-4; D unresolved. Trimming stripped 3 bases from V and 8 bases from J, with 13 bases between. Germline assignment: CDR1 MNHEY and CDR2 SMNVEV (reference sequence). The CDR3 has 14 amino acids.

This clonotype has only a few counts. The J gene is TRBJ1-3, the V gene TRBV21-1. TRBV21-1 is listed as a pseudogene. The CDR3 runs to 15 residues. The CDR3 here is CASSKPHLSGNTIYF. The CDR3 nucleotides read TGTGCCAGCAGCAAACCCCACCTCTCTGGAAACACCATATATTTT.

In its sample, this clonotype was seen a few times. As DNA, the CDR3 is TGTGCCAGCAGTTACTACGGGCTCGGGACCACCGGGGAGCTGTTTTTT. This sequence encodes CASSYYGLGTTGELFF. The gene calls are TRBV6-2 or TRBV6-3 and TRBJ2-2; D might be TRBD1 or TRBD2, each matching 5 bases. V lost 1 base and J lost 4, with 13 bases in between. This CDR3 is built from 16 residues. Germline values: CDR1 MNHEY, CDR2 SVGEGT.

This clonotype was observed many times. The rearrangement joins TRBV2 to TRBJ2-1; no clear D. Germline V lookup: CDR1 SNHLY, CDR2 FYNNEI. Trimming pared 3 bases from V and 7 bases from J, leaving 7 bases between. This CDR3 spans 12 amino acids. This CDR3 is CASSDLGNEQFF. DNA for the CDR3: TGTGCCAGCAGTGATCTAGGAAATGAGCAGTTCTTC.

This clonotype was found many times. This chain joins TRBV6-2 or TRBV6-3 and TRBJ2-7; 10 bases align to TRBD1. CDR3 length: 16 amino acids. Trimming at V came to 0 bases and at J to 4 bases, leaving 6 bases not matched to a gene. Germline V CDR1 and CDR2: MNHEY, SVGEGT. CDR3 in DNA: TGTGCCAGCAGTTACTCAAAGGACAGGGGGTTGTACGAGCAGTACTTC. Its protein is CASSYSKDRGLYEQYF.

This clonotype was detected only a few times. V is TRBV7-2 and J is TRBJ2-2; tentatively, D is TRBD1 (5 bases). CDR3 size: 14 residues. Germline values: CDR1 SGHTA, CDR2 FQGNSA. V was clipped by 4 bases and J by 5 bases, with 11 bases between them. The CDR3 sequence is CASSYPRGTGELFF. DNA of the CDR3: TGTGCCAGCAGCTATCCAAGGGGTACCGGGGAGCTGTTTTTT.

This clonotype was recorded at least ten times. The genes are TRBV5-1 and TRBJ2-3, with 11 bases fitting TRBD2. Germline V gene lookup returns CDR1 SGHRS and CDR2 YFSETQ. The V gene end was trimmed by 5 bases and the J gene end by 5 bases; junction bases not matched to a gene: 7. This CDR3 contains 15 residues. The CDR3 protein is CASSLSGRAQDTQYF. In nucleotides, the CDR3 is TGCGCCAGCAGTCTTAGCGGGAGGGCCCAAGATACGCAGTATTTT.

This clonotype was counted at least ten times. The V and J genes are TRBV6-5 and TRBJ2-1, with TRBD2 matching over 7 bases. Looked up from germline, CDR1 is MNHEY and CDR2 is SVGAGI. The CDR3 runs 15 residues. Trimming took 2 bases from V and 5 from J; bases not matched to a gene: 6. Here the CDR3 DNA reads TGTGCCAGCAGTTACATGGTTGGGAGGGACAATGAGCAGTTCTTC. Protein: CASSYMVGRDNEQFF.

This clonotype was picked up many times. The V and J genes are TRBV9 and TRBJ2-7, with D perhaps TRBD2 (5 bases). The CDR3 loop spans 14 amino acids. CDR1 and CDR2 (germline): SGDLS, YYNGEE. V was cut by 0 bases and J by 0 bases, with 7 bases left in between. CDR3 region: CASSVEGDSYEQYF. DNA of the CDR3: TGTGCCAGCAGCGTAGAGGGAGACTCCTACGAGCAGTACTTC.

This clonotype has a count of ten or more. The CDR3 sequence is CSAPSQGELFF. CDR3 nucleotide sequence: TGCAGTGCCCCGTCCCAGGGGGAGCTGTTTTTT. V usage is TRBV20-1 and J usage is TRBJ2-2, with D unclear. The ends were cut back, 6 bases at V and 8 bases at J, with 10 bases in the middle. The length of the CDR3 is 11 residues. Germline V gene lookup returns CDR1 DFQATT and CDR2 SNEGSKA (reference sequence).